A single sample is the source of the 15 T cell receptor beta chains below, sequenced in a study of T cells in localized non-small cell lung cancer. Sequencing used immunoSEQ multiplex PCR; TCRdb keeps in-frame clones, though not all of them. Of approximately 33,000 clones listed, just over 90% are singletons. Source: peripheral blood, taken before any cancer treatment. The receptors here all came from an older female donor with stage I lung adenocarcinoma.

This clone was seen only once. V and J are TRBV27 and TRBJ1-5; D is possibly TRBD1 (5 bases). Looked up from germline, CDR1 is MNHEY and CDR2 is SMNVEV (reference sequence). Trimming took off 8 bases at V and 6 bases at J, with 14 bases between the two ends. This CDR3 is 13 amino acids long. CDR3 amino acids: CASRGSYFQPQHF. The CDR3 coding sequence is TGTGCCAGCCGGGGGTCCTATTTTCAGCCCCAGCATTTT.

In DNA form, the CDR3 reads TGCGCCAGCAGCTTGGGACAGGGAGTGTCCTATGGCTACACCTTC. As protein: CASSLGQGVSYGYTF. The chain links TRBV5-1 to TRBJ1-2; 7 bases align to TRBD1. J gave up 4 bases and V 0 bases, and 6 bases lay outside the gene matches. The CDR3 has 15 residues. Germline V gene lookup returns CDR1 SGHRS and CDR2 YFSETQ.

This rearrangement joins TRBV15 to TRBJ1-1, with 7 positions matching TRBD1. The germline CDR1 and CDR2 sequences are LNHNV and YYDKDF (reference sequence). V trimming: 5 bases; J trimming: 3 bases; junction bases outside the gene matches: 6. This CDR3 is 14 amino acids long. The CDR3 DNA reads as TGTGCCACCAGCGCCGGAGGGGGCTACACTGAAGCTTTCTTT. Protein product: CATSAGGGYTEAFF.

V is TRBV10-1 and J is TRBJ2-1, with 11 nucleotides matching TRBD2. CDR3 length: 15 amino acids. V lost 4 bases, J lost 3 bases, and 2 bases stayed unmatched. The germline V gene has CDR1 WNHNN and CDR2 SYGVQD (reference sequence). DNA for the CDR3: TGCGCCAGCAGTGGGACTAGCGGGTACTACAATGAGCAGTTCTTC. This codes for CASSGTSGYYNEQFF.

V usage is TRBV25-1 and J usage is TRBJ1-5; D not certain. The CDR3 totals 13 residues. The V end was cut by 3 bases, the J end by 6 bases, with 9 bases between. Germline CDR1 MGHDK, CDR2 SYGVNS. This chain's CDR3 is CASSDPGGQPQHF. CDR3 DNA sequence: TGTGCCAGCAGTGATCCGGGAGGTCAGCCCCAGCATTTT.

This clone was observed once. This rearrangement joins TRBV11-2 to TRBJ2-3; unclear D gene. Germline V gene data show CDR1 as SGHAT and CDR2 as FQNNGV. The CDR3 loop spans 14 amino acids. V was pared by 5 bases and J by 1 base, with 10 bases between. In DNA, the CDR3 is TGTGCCAGCAGCGAACTACGGGGCACAGATACGCAGTATTTT. Amino acids: CASSELRGTDTQYF.

This clone showed up just once. The V gene is TRBV29-1, the J gene TRBJ1-2; the match to TRBD1 covers 8 bases. Germline V gene data show CDR1 as SQVTM and CDR2 as ANQGSEA. This CDR3 is 13 amino acids long. V shed 6 bases and J 5 bases; nucleotides not matched to a gene: 8. CDR3 protein: CSVTGGDQYGYTF. CDR3 sequence (DNA): TGCAGCGTCACAGGGGGGGATCAATATGGCTACACCTTC.

V is TRBV19 and J is TRBJ1-5; the D is unclear. Deletions cut 6 bases from V and 7 bases from J, with 13 bases between. The germline gives CDR1 LNHDA, CDR2 SQIVND (reference sequence). The CDR3 loop spans 13 amino acids. CDR3 sequence reads: CASRPSPTQPQHF. The CDR3 bases are TGTGCCAGTAGACCCAGCCCCACCCAGCCCCAGCATTTT.

The chain couples TRBV7-2 to TRBJ2-3; no definite D call. V shed 1 base and J shed 4 bases, with 6 bases lying between them. CDR1 and CDR2 (germline): SGHTA, FQGNSA. CDR3 length equals 13 residues. CDR3 loop: CASSLVVPDTQYF. The CDR3 DNA is TGTGCCAGCAGCTTAGTAGTCCCAGATACGCAGTATTTT.

The genes are TRBV6-4 and TRBJ2-1, with 10 bases matching TRBD2. The junction had 8 bases not matched to a gene; V was cut back by 3 bases and J by 12 bases. Germline CDR1 is MRHNA and CDR2 is SNTAGT. The CDR3 has 14 residues. The CDR3 DNA follows: TGTGCCAGCAGTGAAGCGGGGGGGGTCGTCCGGCAGTTCTTC. Residues: CASSEAGGVVRQFF.

The rearrangement joins TRBV19 to TRBJ1-5, with unresolved D. The V and J ends lost 7 bases and 5 bases respectively, with 12 bases between them. Per germline, CDR1 LNHDA and CDR2 SQIVND (reference sequence). The CDR3 length is 13 residues. The CDR3 is CASTGSLYQPQHF. For the CDR3, the DNA is TGTGCCAGTACGGGCAGTCTCTATCAGCCCCAGCATTTT.

The chain is built from TRBV19 and TRBJ1-2; TRBD1 agrees at 10 bases. This CDR3 contains 16 residues. The junction had 8 bases not matched to a gene; V was cut back by 2 bases and J by 5 bases. Germline V gene lookup returns CDR1 LNHDA and CDR2 SQIVND (reference sequence). This chain's CDR3 is CASSIKGQGTGYGYTF. For the CDR3, the DNA is TGTGCCAGTAGTATAAAGGGACAGGGGACAGGATATGGCTACACCTTC.

The chain has TRBV6-4 and TRBJ2-3; D gene uncertain. CDR3 length equals 8 residues. Germline V lookup: CDR1 MRHNA, CDR2 SNTAGT. CDR3 coding DNA: TGTGCGCCCCTGGCGCAGTATTTT. Translation: CAPLAQYF.

The V gene is TRBV6-5, the J gene TRBJ1-6; the D gene is possibly TRBD1 (5 bases). Trimming left V 4 bases short and J 8 bases short, with 12 bases between. Per germline, CDR1 MNHEY and CDR2 SVGAGI. This CDR3 comprises 14 residues. CDR3 nucleotides: TGTGCCAGCAGTTCTTCCCGCAGGGATTCACCCCTCCACTTT. Its translation: CASSSSRRDSPLHF.

A few counts support this clone. The chain is built from TRBV18 and TRBJ1-5; TRBD1 matches 10 bases. From germline, CDR1 is KGHSH and CDR2 LQKENI. Losses at the gene ends were 3 bases for V and 7 bases for J; bases not matched to a gene: 9. CDR3 size: 16 residues. The CDR3 loop reads CASSPAGQGDWQPQHF. The CDR3 nucleotides are TGTGCCAGCTCACCTGCCGGACAGGGGGACTGGCAGCCCCAGCATTTT.